Below are 18 T cell receptor beta chains sequenced from a single sample in a study of shared clonotypes between healthy human individuals. The assay was immunoSEQ multiplex PCR, and TCRdb's table has in-frame clones only and misses some. The sample includes around 510,000 clones, approximately 95% seen only once; the top ten take about 0.068%. Sequences were obtained from naive CD4+ T cells sorted from blood. Subset specified: CD45RA+ positively selected. The receptors shown here come from a woman in her 30s in good health.

The chain is built from TRBV15 and TRBJ2-1; D unclear. The V and J ends lost 4 bases and 0 bases respectively, with 13 bases between them. The CDR3 spans 16 residues. CDR1 is LNHNV, CDR2 YYDKDF, per germline (reference sequence). CDR3 coding DNA: TGTGCCACCAGCATTTTGAAACCACCCTCCTACAATGAGCAGTTCTTC. Translation gives CATSILKPPSYNEQFF.

This chain uses TRBV18 with TRBJ1-3, with no clear D. This CDR3 has 15 residues. Germline CDR1 reads KGHSH; CDR2 reads LQKENI. V dropped 3 bases and J dropped 4 bases, with 13 bases sitting between them. Written as DNA, the CDR3 is TGTGCCAGCTCACCGGCCGCGATGAGGGGAAACACCATATATTTT. Its protein product is CASSPAAMRGNTIYF.

The chain joins TRBV5-4 to TRBJ1-2, with D unresolved. CDR1 SGHNT and CDR2 YYREEE come from the germline V gene (reference sequence). V lost 0 bases and J 5 bases, leaving 14 bases between the germline ends. The CDR3 runs to 15 residues. The CDR3 coding sequence is TGTGCCAGCAGCTTGGACGGCAGGAAAAAATATGGCTACACCTTC. Encoded protein: CASSLDGRKKYGYTF.

The chain couples TRBV27 to TRBJ2-2; the D gene is possibly TRBD1 (6 bases). Germline CDR1 MNHEY, CDR2 SMNVEV (reference sequence). There are 19 residues in the CDR3. V lost 7 bases, J lost 4 bases, and 28 bases lay in between. Here the CDR3 reads CASTYIPITGTQFTGELFF. CDR3 DNA sequence: TGTGCCAGCACTTACATTCCGATAACCGGGACACAATTCACCGGGGAGCTGTTTTTT.

This chain links TRBV5-1 with TRBJ1-1; TRBD1 agrees at 7 bases. Germline V CDR1 and CDR2: SGHRS, YFSETQ. The CDR3 sequence is 15 residues long. With 1 base clipped from V and 3 bases from J, the junction kept 6 bases outside the gene matches. CDR3 in DNA: TGCGCCAGCAGCTTGTTATCCCAGGGGGACACTGAAGCTTTCTTT. This codes for CASSLLSQGDTEAFF.

Here the CDR3 reads CASSLRWEQYF. For the CDR3, the DNA is TGTGCCAGCAGCCTTAGATGGGAGCAGTACTTC. The chain carries TRBV28 and TRBJ2-7; the D is unclear. Per the germline V gene, CDR1 is MDHEN and CDR2 is SYDVKM. The CDR3 contains 11 residues. Trimming took off 6 bases at V and 7 bases at J, with 10 bases between the two ends.

This chain joins TRBV9 and TRBJ2-7; no definite D call. The CDR3 covers 14 residues. V was pared by 0 bases and J by 3 bases, with 10 bases between. CDR1 is SGDLS, CDR2 YYNGEE, per germline. CDR3 bases: TGTGCCAGCAGCGTAGGAACCCTTTTCTACGAGCAGTACTTC. It encodes CASSVGTLFYEQYF.

The chain carries TRBV5-1 and TRBJ2-3, with D maybe TRBD1 (5 bases). V was clipped by 5 bases and J by 2 bases, with 9 bases between them. Germline lookup yields CDR1 SGHRS and CDR2 YFSETQ. The CDR3 loop spans 13 amino acids. The CDR3 loop is CASRDSYTDTQYF. DNA of the CDR3: TGCGCCAGCAGAGACAGCTACACAGATACGCAGTATTTT.

The chain joins TRBV27 to TRBJ2-5, with 8 nucleotides matching TRBD2. The DNA end is a closer match to TRBJ2-7, so the J assignment may be wrong. The CDR3 runs to 14 residues. Germline-derived CDR1 and CDR2 are MNHEY and SMNVEV (reference sequence). CDR3 region: CASSATSGWGEQYF. CDR3 coding DNA: TGTGCCAGCAGTGCCACTAGCGGTTGGGGCGAGCAGTACTTC.

The rearrangement joins TRBV7-3 to TRBJ2-7; 9 nucleotides line up with TRBD2. The CDR3 contains 15 residues. With 0 bases clipped from V and 6 bases from J, the junction kept 6 bases outside the gene matches. CDR1 is SGHTA, CDR2 FQGTGA, per germline. The CDR3 DNA sequence: TGTGCCAGCAGCTTAACGTCCCTAGCGGGAAGCGAGCAGTACTTC. Its protein product is CASSLTSLAGSEQYF.

The genes are TRBV7-9 and TRBJ1-1; tentatively, D is TRBD1 (5 bases). The V gene lost 2 bases and the J gene lost 4 bases, with 14 bases spanning the gap. CDR1 and CDR2 (germline): SEHNR, FQNEAQ (reference sequence). This CDR3 is built from 15 residues. CDR3: CASSLLGPSGTEAFF. The CDR3 DNA follows: TGTGCCAGCAGCTTATTGGGACCTTCAGGCACTGAAGCTTTCTTT.

The genes are TRBV5-6 and TRBJ2-1, with TRBD2 identical over 8 bases. Germline CDR1 and CDR2: SGHDT and YYEEEE. Trimming took 4 bases from V and 2 from J; bases not matched to a gene: 5. CDR3 length equals 15 residues. CDR3 DNA sequence: TGTGCCAGCAGCCCTCTAGCGGGCCCCTACAATGAGCAGTTCTTC. Its protein product is CASSPLAGPYNEQFF.

The chain links TRBV10-3 to TRBJ2-7; 12 positions match TRBD1. The CDR3 loop spans 18 amino acids. V was clipped by 4 bases and J by 0 bases; unmatched bases: 10. Germline CDR1 and CDR2: ENHRY and SYGVKD. This CDR3 is CAISAGTGGSPISYEQYF. DNA of the CDR3: TGTGCCATCAGTGCCGGGACAGGGGGCTCGCCCATCTCCTACGAGCAGTACTTC.

The chain couples TRBV4-1 to TRBJ2-1, with 14 nucleotides matching TRBD2. V trimming: 1 base; J trimming: 8 bases; junction bases outside the gene matches: 7. The germline V gene has CDR1 MGHRA and CDR2 YSYEKL. The CDR3 runs 17 residues. The CDR3 region has the DNA TGCGCCAGCAGCCAAGGATGGGGACTAGCGGGAGTCTATGAGCAGTTCTTC. Amino acids: CASSQGWGLAGVYEQFF.

This sequence joins TRBV30 and TRBJ1-1; D gene unclear. CDR1 and CDR2 from the germline V gene are GTSNPN and SVGIG (reference sequence). This CDR3 is 11 amino acids long. Trimming cost V 7 bases and J 4 bases, with 10 bases left between them. The CDR3 sequence: CASSVGTEAFF. CDR3 nucleotide sequence: TGTGCCTCCTCGGTGGGCACTGAAGCTTTCTTT.

V and J are TRBV18 and TRBJ2-5; a weak D match, TRBD1 (6 bases). There are 16 residues in the CDR3. Trimming pared 6 bases from V and 5 bases from J, leaving 22 bases between. Per the germline V gene, CDR1 is KGHSH and CDR2 is LQKENI. In nucleotides, the CDR3 is TGTGCCAGCTCCGGTAATGTCGTGGGGGCCGGTGAGACCCAGTACTTC. This encodes CASSGNVVGAGETQYF.

The chain joins TRBV9 to TRBJ2-2, with 7 positions matching TRBD2. Germline CDR1 and CDR2: SGDLS and YYNGEE. Trimming at V came to 0 bases and at J to 5 bases, leaving 4 bases not matched to a gene. The CDR3 totals 15 residues. The CDR3 nucleotides read TGTGCCAGCAGCGTAGTGGCGGGAGTAACCGGGGAGCTGTTTTTT. Its protein is CASSVVAGVTGELFF.

V is TRBV28 and J is TRBJ2-2, with 9 bases that match TRBD1. The ends lost 6 bases at V and 4 bases at J; junction bases unmatched: 6. The germline CDR1 and CDR2 sequences are MDHEN and SYDVKM. The CDR3 consists of 15 residues. CDR3 sequence: CASSIQGAGTGELFF. CDR3 DNA sequence: TGTGCCAGCAGCATACAGGGGGCAGGCACCGGGGAGCTGTTTTTT. Based on the CDR3 plus reference TRBV28 and TRBJ2-2, the full variable domain is DVKVTQSSRYLVKRTGEKVFLECVQDMDHENMFWYRQDPGLGLRLIYFSYDVKMKEKGDIPEGYSVSREKKERFSLILESASTNQTSMYLCASSIQGAGTGELFFGEGSRLTVL.